Below, 10 T cell receptor beta chains from the same sample are listed, as sequenced in a study of CD8 T cells in ankylosing spondylitis. TCRdb analysed the 5' RACE reads with MiXCR anew, one entry per CDR3 protein. Altogether 150,000 to 200,000 distinct CDR3 sequences are present, 13% being singletons, with the ten largest covering approximately 17%. Sequencing used blood, either unsorted or a sorted T cell fraction (not recorded which). The receptor set was obtained from a male donor with ankylosing spondylitis or in good health (not recorded which).

The V gene is TRBV6-2 or TRBV6-3, the J gene TRBJ2-3; 10 bases agree with TRBD1. Germline V gives CDR1 MNHEY, CDR2 SVGEGT. V gave up 5 bases and J gave up 3 bases; unmatched junction bases: 8. CDR3 length: 16 amino acids. This CDR3 reads CASSRPDRGPTDTQYF. CDR3 nucleotides: TGTGCCAGCAGTAGACCCGACAGGGGGCCGACAGATACGCAGTATTTT.

This clonotype was seen a handful of times. The V gene is TRBV27, the J gene TRBJ2-2; TRBD1 aligns across 7 bases. V lost 0 bases, J lost 0 bases, and 4 bases stayed unmatched. Looked up from germline, CDR1 is MNHEY and CDR2 is SMNVEV (reference sequence). This CDR3 is 17 amino acids long. The CDR3 coding sequence is TGTGCCAGCAGTTTATCGAGCCAGGGGGCGAACACCGGGGAGCTGTTTTTT. Amino acid sequence: CASSLSSQGANTGELFF.

V and J are TRBV12-3 or TRBV12-4 and TRBJ2-1, with TRBD2 matching 7 bases. With V trimmed by 4 bases and J by 4 bases, 13 bases remained unmatched. This CDR3 region has 17 residues. This CDR3 reads CASSSTRLGEGYNEQFF. The CDR3 region has the DNA TGTGCCAGCAGTTCCACGCGCCTAGGGGAGGGATACAATGAGCAGTTCTTC.

The chain links TRBV4-1 to TRBJ2-2; D is undetermined. The ends were cut back, 0 bases at V and 2 bases at J, with 4 bases in the middle. This CDR3 spans 14 amino acids. From germline, CDR1 is MGHRA and CDR2 YSYEKL. The CDR3 loop is CASSQEQNTGELFF. In DNA, the CDR3 is TGCGCCAGCAGCCAAGAGCAAAACACCGGGGAGCTGTTTTTT.

This clonotype came up many times. The junction and the germline gene differ at one end; a read error may be behind it. This sequence joins TRBV5-1 and TRBJ2-7; TRBD2 matches at 7 bases. Germline CDR1 reads SGHRS; CDR2 reads YFSETQ. The CDR3 has 13 residues. CDR3 sequence (DNA): TGTGCCAGCAGCTTAGCGGGTTCCTACGAGCAGTACTTC. The encoded protein is CASSLAGSYEQYF.

CDR3: CASGQASYEQYF. As DNA, the CDR3 is TGTGCCAGCGGACAGGCCTCCTACGAGCAGTACTTC. The gene calls are TRBV6-1 and TRBJ2-7, with 7 positions matching TRBD1. The length of the CDR3 is 12 residues. Trimming cost V 8 bases and J 0 bases; bases outside gene matches: 1. Germline loops: CDR1 MNHNS, CDR2 SASEGT.

In nucleotides, the CDR3 is TGTGCCAGCAGCTCAGGGACTAGTTATGACAATGAGCAGTTCTTC. Protein: CASSSGTSYDNEQFF. V gene TRBV11-3 combines with J gene TRBJ2-1; 8 bases agree with TRBD2. Germline V gives CDR1 SGHNT, CDR2 YENEEA. Unmatched junction bases numbered 7, after V lost 4 bases and J lost 5 bases. The CDR3 is 15 residues long.

This clonotype appeared a few times. The rearrangement joins TRBV20-1 to TRBJ2-7, with D possibly TRBD2 on 6 matching bases. The V end lost 1 base, the J end lost 2 bases, and 18 bases lay between the germline ends. Germline lookup yields CDR1 DFQATT and CDR2 SNEGSKA (reference sequence). There are 16 residues in the CDR3. CDR3 DNA: TGCAGTGCTAGAGGTGAATACGGGAGAGGCCCCTACGAGCAGTACTTC. Protein: CSARGEYGRGPYEQYF.

About this clonotype: Here the CDR3 omits its conserved ending phenylalanine or tryptophan, so a read error is the likely source. The chain has TRBV5-1 and TRBJ2-1; 8 bases map to TRBD2. Germline loops: CDR1 SGHRS, CDR2 YFSETQ. V lost 0 bases to trimming and J lost 6 bases; unmatched junction nucleotides: 8. CDR3 size: 16 residues. DNA for the CDR3: TGCGCCAGCAGCTTGGCCCGGGAGGGCCGGGGCAATGAGCAGTTCCTC. Translation: CASSLAREGRGNEQFL.

The V gene is TRBV9, the J gene TRBJ2-1; no clear D gene. The CDR3 length is 12 residues. The V gene's germline CDR1 is SGDLS and CDR2 YYNGEE. Trimming cost V 2 bases and J 5 bases, with 5 bases left between them. The CDR3 protein is CASSVYDNEQFF. The CDR3 nucleotides are TGTGCCAGCAGCGTTTACGACAATGAGCAGTTCTTC.